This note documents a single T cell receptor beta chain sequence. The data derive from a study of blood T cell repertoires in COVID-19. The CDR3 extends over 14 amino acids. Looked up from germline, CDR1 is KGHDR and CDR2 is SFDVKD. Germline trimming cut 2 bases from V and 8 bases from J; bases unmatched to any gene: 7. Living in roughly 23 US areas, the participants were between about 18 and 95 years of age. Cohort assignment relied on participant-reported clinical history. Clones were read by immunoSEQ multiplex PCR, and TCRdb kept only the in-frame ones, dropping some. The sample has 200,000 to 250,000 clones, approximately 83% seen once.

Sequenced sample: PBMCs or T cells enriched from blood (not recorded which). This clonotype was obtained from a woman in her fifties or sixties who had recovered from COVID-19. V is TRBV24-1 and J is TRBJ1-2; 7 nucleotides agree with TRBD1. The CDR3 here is CATSDSDRVHGYTF. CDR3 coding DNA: TGTGCCACCAGTGATTCCGACAGGGTTCACGGCTACACCTTC.